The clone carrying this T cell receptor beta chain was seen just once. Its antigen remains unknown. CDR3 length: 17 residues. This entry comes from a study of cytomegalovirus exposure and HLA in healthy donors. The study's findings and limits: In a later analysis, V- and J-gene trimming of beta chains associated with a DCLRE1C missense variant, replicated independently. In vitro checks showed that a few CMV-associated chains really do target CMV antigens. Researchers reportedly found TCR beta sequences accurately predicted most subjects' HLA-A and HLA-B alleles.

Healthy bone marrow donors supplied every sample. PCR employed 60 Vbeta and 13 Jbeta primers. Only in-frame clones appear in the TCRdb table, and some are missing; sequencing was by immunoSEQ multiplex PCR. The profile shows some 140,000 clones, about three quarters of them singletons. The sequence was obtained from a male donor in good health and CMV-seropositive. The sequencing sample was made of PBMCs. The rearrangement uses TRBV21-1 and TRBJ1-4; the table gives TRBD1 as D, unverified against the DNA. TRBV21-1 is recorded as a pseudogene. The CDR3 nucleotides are TGTGCCAGCAGCGACACCGGGACAGAAAAAACCTATGAAAAACTGTTTTTT. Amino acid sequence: CASSDTGTEKTYEKLFF.